Listed below are T cell receptor beta chains from one sample, sequenced in a study of OX40 agonist ivuxolimab in advanced cancers. The repertoire was sequenced with immunoSEQ multiplex PCR; TCRdb's copy has only in-frame clones and lacks some. The sample lists fewer than 80,000 clones, approximately 85% occurring once. The sequences come from CD4+ or CD8+ T cells sorted from blood, collected in a trial of the OX40 agonist ivuxolimab. The receptors derive from an adult with an advanced solid tumor such as melanoma, head and neck, liver or kidney cancer. The CDR3 runs from the conserved cysteine through the conserved F or W. The D gene is left open where the match is weak. Size is stated for part of the rows, as once, few or many counts, or as a class when the clone is expanded.

CDR3aa	CDR3nt	j_gene	abundance	v_gene	d_gene
CASSLAGQGAYEQYF	TGCGCCAGCAGCTTGGCTGGACAGGGAGCGTACGAGCAGTACTTC	TRBJ2-7	few	TRBV5-1	TRBD1
CSVEDPAGIDQPQHF	TGCAGCGTTGAAGATCCGGCAGGGATCGATCAGCCCCAGCATTTT	TRBJ1-5	-	TRBV29-1	-
CASSQQGNTEAFF	TGTGCCAGCAGCCAACAGGGGAACACTGAAGCTTTCTTT	TRBJ1-1	-	TRBV7-3	-
CASSSGRAGTEAFF	TGTGCCAGCAGTTCGGGTAGGGCGGGCACTGAAGCTTTCTTT	TRBJ1-1	-	TRBV28	-
CSAVGDGAYEQYF	TGCAGCGCCGTGGGGGACGGAGCCTACGAGCAGTACTTC	TRBJ2-7	many	TRBV29-1	-
CASSPLGGGNTEAFF	TGTGCCAGCTCACCTTTGGGGGGGGGAAACACTGAAGCTTTCTTT	TRBJ1-1	-	TRBV18	-
CSATDYGYTF	TGCAGTGCGACGGATTATGGCTACACCTTC	TRBJ1-2	-	TRBV20-1	-
CASSDGRGEWNEQFF	TGTGCCAGCAGTGATGGGAGGGGGGAGTGGAATGAGCAGTTCTTC	TRBJ2-1	-	TRBV2	-
CSVDPGQGPYGYTF	TGCAGCGTTGATCCGGGACAGGGGCCCTATGGCTACACCTTC	TRBJ1-2	-	TRBV29-1	TRBD1
CASSQDIGGTYGYTF	TGTGCCAGCAGCCAAGATATAGGCGGGACCTATGGCTACACCTTC	TRBJ1-2	-	TRBV4-2	-
CASTRDRGADGYTF	TGTGCCAGCACTAGGGACAGGGGCGCGGATGGCTACACCTTC	TRBJ1-2	-	TRBV6-5	TRBD1
CASSSGTNYGYTF	TGTGCCAGCAGTTCCGGGACAAACTATGGCTACACCTTC	TRBJ1-2	once	TRBV6-6	-
CASSSWDRRYGYTF	TGTGCCAGCAGCTCATGGGACAGGCGGTATGGCTACACCTTC	TRBJ1-2	-	TRBV7-8	TRBD1
CASAGAGARYGYTF	TGTGCCAGCGCGGGAGCAGGGGCCCGCTATGGCTACACCTTC	TRBJ1-2	once	TRBV9	-
CASSTRQGPLESPLHF	TGTGCCAGTAGTACAAGACAGGGCCCATTGGAATCACCCCTCCACTTT	TRBJ1-6	-	TRBV19	TRBD1
CASNPLWNTEAFF	TGTGCCAGCAATCCCCTCTGGAACACTGAAGCTTTCTTT	TRBJ1-1	-	TRBV28	-
CSARPGHEQFF	TGCAGTGCTAGGCCCGGACATGAGCAGTTCTTC	TRBJ2-1	-	TRBV20-1	-
CASSIETSNQPQHF	TGTGCCAGTAGTATAGAGACAAGCAATCAGCCCCAGCATTTT	TRBJ1-5	-	TRBV19	-
CASSLTLDRENQPQHF	TGTGCCAGCAGTTTAACATTAGACAGAGAGAATCAGCCCCAGCATTTT	TRBJ1-5	-	TRBV28	-
CASSTPVGNTGELFF	TGTGCCAGTAGTACCCCTGTGGGAAACACCGGGGAGCTGTTTTTT	TRBJ2-2	-	TRBV19	-
CASSSATDGYTF	TGTGCCAGCAGTTCGGCTACGGATGGCTACACCTTC	TRBJ1-2	-	TRBV6-5	-
CASSLGNRGGYGYTF	TGTGCCAGCAGCTTGGGGAACAGGGGAGGCTATGGCTACACCTTC	TRBJ1-2	-	TRBV5-6	TRBD1
CASSLTGEQYF	TGTGCCAGCAGCCTCACGGGTGAGCAGTACTTC	TRBJ2-7	-	TRBV5-6	-
CASSLVTEAFF	TGTGCCAGCAGCTTAGTAACTGAAGCTTTCTTT	TRBJ1-1	-	TRBV7-2	-
CASSYSPPNTGELFF	TGTGCCAGCAGTTACTCCCCACCGAACACCGGGGAGCTGTTTTTT	TRBJ2-2	-	TRBV6-5	-
CASSLSYRPASGANVLTF	TGTGCCAGCAGCTTATCATACAGGCCCGCCTCTGGGGCCAACGTCCTGACTTTC	TRBJ2-6	-	TRBV5-5	-
CASSVQQPQHF	TGTGCCAGCAGTGTCCAGCAGCCCCAGCATTTT	TRBJ1-5	-	TRBV6-5	-
CASSDTGSGANVLTF	TGCGCCAGCAGCGATACAGGATCCGGGGCCAACGTCCTGACTTTC	TRBJ2-6	few	TRBV10-2	-
CASSFSQNTEAFF	TGTGCCAGCAGCTTCTCACAGAACACTGAAGCTTTCTTT	TRBJ1-1	-	TRBV7-3	-
CASSRPRGENEQFF	TGTGCCAGCAGCCGGCCACGGGGAGAGAATGAGCAGTTCTTC	TRBJ2-1	-	TRBV7-9	-
CAISESGTSGGSQYF	TGTGCCATCAGTGAGTCCGGGACTAGCGGGGGCTCCCAGTATTTT	TRBJ2-3	-	TRBV10-3	TRBD2
CASSRTGWDGYTF	TGTGCCAGCAGCCGGACAGGGTGGGATGGCTACACCTTC	TRBJ1-2	few	TRBV28	TRBD1
CASSVTGRPTDTQYF	TGTGCCAGCAGCGTGACAGGACGCCCCACAGATACGCAGTATTTT	TRBJ2-3	-	TRBV9	-
CASSRGWVGYTF	TGTGCCAGCAGCCGAGGATGGGTTGGCTACACCTTC	TRBJ1-2	-	TRBV14	-
CASKGYLHEQFF	TGTGCCAGCAAGGGATACCTTCATGAGCAGTTCTTC	TRBJ2-1	-	TRBV11-2	-
CASSWEMNTEAFF	TGTGCCAGCAGCTGGGAGATGAACACTGAAGCTTTCTTT	TRBJ1-1	-	TRBV7-9	-
CASSLRRELEAFF	TGTGCCAGCAGTTTACGGCGAGAGCTTGAAGCTTTCTTT	TRBJ1-1	few	TRBV27	-
CAISWSGAGNTIYF	TGTGCCATCAGTTGGTCAGGGGCTGGAAACACCATATATTTT	TRBJ1-3	-	TRBV10-3	-
CASRTGLVDEQYF	TGTGCCAGCAGGACGGGGCTGGTGGACGAGCAGTACTTC	TRBJ2-7	-	TRBV5-6	-
CASSLLLAGGPEKETQYF	TGCGCCAGCAGCTTGTTATTAGCGGGGGGGCCCGAAAAAGAGACCCAGTACTTC	TRBJ2-5	-	TRBV5-1	TRBD2
CATSRGLGLAAYEQYF	TGTGCCACCAGCAGAGGACTCGGACTAGCGGCCTACGAGCAGTACTTC	TRBJ2-7	-	TRBV15	TRBD2
CASRLSHNSPLHF	TGTGCCAGCCGACTCTCGCATAATTCACCCCTCCACTTT	TRBJ1-6	once	TRBV14	-
CAKQKARWNQETQYF	TGTGCCAAACAAAAGGCCCGGTGGAACCAAGAGACCCAGTACTTC	TRBJ2-5	-	TRBV5-3	-
CASSFHRTTTNEKLFF	TGTGCCAGCAGTTTCCACAGGACAACAACTAATGAAAAACTGTTTTTT	TRBJ1-4	-	TRBV28	-
CSVEDQHLFNYGYTF	TGCAGCGTTGAAGATCAACACCTATTTAACTATGGCTACACCTTC	TRBJ1-2	-	TRBV29-1	-
CASSLTSGGSYNEQFF	TGTGCCAGCAGCTTAACCTCGGGTGGTTCCTACAATGAGCAGTTCTTC	TRBJ2-1	-	TRBV7-2	-
CASSFSLAATDTQYF	TGCGCCAGCAGCTTCAGTCTAGCGGCCACAGATACGCAGTATTTT	TRBJ2-3	-	TRBV5-1	TRBD2
CASSPLTGTSGQETQYF	TGTGCCAGCTCACCACTCACCGGGACTAGCGGACAAGAGACCCAGTACTTC	TRBJ2-5	-	TRBV18	TRBD2
CASSLWWGVEETQYF	TGTGCCAGCAGCTTGTGGTGGGGGGTCGAAGAGACCCAGTACTTC	TRBJ2-5	-	TRBV5-6	-
CASSGDLATEAFF	TGCGCCAGCAGCGGGGACCTTGCCACTGAAGCTTTCTTT	TRBJ1-1	once	TRBV5-1	-
CASSEGAGGPHEQFF	TGTGCCAGCAGTGAAGGGGCGGGGGGACCCCATGAGCAGTTCTTC	TRBJ2-1	-	TRBV6-1	TRBD2
CASSLESQSTDTQYF	TGTGCCAGCAGCTTAGAATCGCAAAGCACAGATACGCAGTATTTT	TRBJ2-3	-	TRBV7-9	-